One and the same sample provided the 2 T cell receptor beta chains below, sequenced in a study of cytotoxic CD8 clonotypes in ibrutinib-treated CLL. Sequencing was performed with immunoSEQ multiplex PCR; in TCRdb, only in-frame clones are kept and a portion is missing. In the table there are around 300,000 clones, almost 80% of which are singletons. The starting material was PBMCs, obtained before ibrutinib treatment. The receptors originated from a human donor with chronic lymphocytic leukemia.

The chain links TRBV4-3 to TRBJ2-7; TRBD2 aligns across 8 bases. The V segment lost 0 bases and the J segment 1 base; nucleotides outside the gene matches: 5. The CDR3 consists of 16 residues. Germline CDR1 and CDR2: LGHNA and YSLEER. CDR3 nucleotide sequence: TGCGCCAGCAGCCAAGATTTTCGGGGGGGATCCTACGAGCAGTACTTC. It specifies CASSQDFRGGSYEQYF.

The CDR3 bases are TGTGCCAGTACGAGGTCTGGGGGATTCACAGATACGCAGTATTTT. It yields the protein CASTRSGGFTDTQYF. The rearrangement links TRBV19 to TRBJ2-3; D tentatively fits TRBD1 or TRBD2 (5 bases each). The ends were cut back, 7 bases at V and 2 bases at J, with 16 bases in the middle. The CDR3 is 15 residues long. Germline CDR1 is LNHDA and CDR2 is SQIVND (reference sequence).